This TCR beta chain was sequenced in a study of cytomegalovirus exposure and HLA in healthy donors. From germline, CDR1 is MGHRA and CDR2 YSYEKL. V dropped 7 bases and J dropped 0; count of bases not matched to a gene: 8. This CDR3 contains 17 residues. As for the donors, each was a healthy bone marrow donor. Primers for the PCR totalled 60 Vbeta and 13 Jbeta. Data came from immunoSEQ multiplex PCR; TCRdb stores just in-frame clones and leaves some out. The table includes 120,000 or so clones, around 78% detected once. V and J are TRBV4-1 and TRBJ1-3; 11 bases align to TRBD1. The TCR sequence derives from a man aged 18 to 30 in good health and CMV-seropositive. The sample was PBMCs. CDR3 loop: CASTGTGGIISGNTIYF. The CDR3, as DNA: TGCGCCAGCACCGGGACAGGGGGTATCATCTCTGGAAACACCATATATTTT.